This T cell receptor (beta chain) was found in a study of a mutant IDH1 vaccine in newly diagnosed glioma. Germline assignment: CDR1 MNHEY and CDR2 SVGAGI. V shed 6 bases and J shed 4 bases, with 12 bases lying between them. The CDR3 is made up of 13 amino acids. The method was immunoSEQ multiplex PCR; TCRdb's version includes in-frame clones alone and lacks a portion of them. The sample includes tens of thousands of clones, 80% seen only once; the top ten take roughly 3.1%. This clone appeared a few times. As yet, its antigen is unknown. Noted time point: week 35, safety follow-up. The content of each vaccine dose was 300 ug of mutant IDH1 20-mer peptide, and topical imiquimod accompanied it.

This chain links TRBV6-5 with TRBJ1-2, with TRBD1 as a possible D gene (5 bases). The specimen was PBMCs, collected from a glioma patient whose treatment included an IDH1 peptide vaccine. This sequence originates from a man in his forties or fifties with glioma. Some clones in this sample may be carry-over from other donors' samples. CDR3: CASRAQAIYGYTF. The CDR3 bases are TGTGCCAGCAGAGCACAGGCTATCTATGGCTACACCTTC.